Sequencing of this T cell receptor beta chain was carried out in a study of blood T cell dynamics during melanoma immunotherapy. Whole-study findings and limits: PBMC repertoires of eventual disease-control patients split at W3 into clonality or diversity gains.

About this clone: What it binds is unknown.

Time point: week 3, after first cycle of checkpoint inhibitor. Here immunoSEQ multiplex PCR was the method, and the copy in TCRdb shows in-frame clones only, minus some. The table has some 5,600 clones, 80% seen once. Germline trimming cut 8 bases from V and 5 bases from J; bases unmatched to any gene: 14. Germline V CDR1 and CDR2: LNHDA, SQIVND (reference sequence). CDR3 length: 15 amino acids. The chain couples TRBV19 to TRBJ1-1, with 7 bases lining up with TRBD1. The sequences come from blood, collected from a patient treated with checkpoint blockade. The clonotype was recovered from a human donor with melanoma. CDR3 nucleotide sequence: TGTGCCAGTCAAAAGGTGGGACAGAGGGTGACTGAAGCTTTCTTT. Encoded protein: CASQKVGQRVTEAFF.